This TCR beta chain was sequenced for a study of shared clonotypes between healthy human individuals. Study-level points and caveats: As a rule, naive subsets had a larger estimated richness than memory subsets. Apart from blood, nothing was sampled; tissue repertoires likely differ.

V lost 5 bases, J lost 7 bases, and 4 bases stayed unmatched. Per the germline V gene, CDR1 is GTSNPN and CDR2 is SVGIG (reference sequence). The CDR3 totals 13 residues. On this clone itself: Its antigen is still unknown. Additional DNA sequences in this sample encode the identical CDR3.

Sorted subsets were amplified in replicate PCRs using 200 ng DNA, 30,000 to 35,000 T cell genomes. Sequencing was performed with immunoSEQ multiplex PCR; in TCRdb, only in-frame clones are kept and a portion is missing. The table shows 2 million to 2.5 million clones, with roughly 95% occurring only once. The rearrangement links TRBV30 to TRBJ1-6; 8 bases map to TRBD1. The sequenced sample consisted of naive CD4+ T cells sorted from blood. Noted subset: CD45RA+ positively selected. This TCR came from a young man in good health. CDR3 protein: CAWGQGKNSPLHF. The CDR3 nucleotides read TGTGCCTGGGGACAGGGAAAAAATTCACCCCTCCACTTT.